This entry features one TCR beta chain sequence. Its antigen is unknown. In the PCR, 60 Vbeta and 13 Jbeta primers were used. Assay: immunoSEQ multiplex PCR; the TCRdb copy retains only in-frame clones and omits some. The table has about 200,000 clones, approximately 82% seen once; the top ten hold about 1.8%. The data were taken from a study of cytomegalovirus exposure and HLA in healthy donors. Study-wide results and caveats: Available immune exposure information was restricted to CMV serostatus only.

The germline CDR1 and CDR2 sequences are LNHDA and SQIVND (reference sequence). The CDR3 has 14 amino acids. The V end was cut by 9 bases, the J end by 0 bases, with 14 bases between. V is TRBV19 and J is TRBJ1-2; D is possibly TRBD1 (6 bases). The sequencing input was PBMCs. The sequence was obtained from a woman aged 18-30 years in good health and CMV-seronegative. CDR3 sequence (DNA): TGTGCCAGCGAAGCGGACAGCGCTAACTATGGCTACACCTTC. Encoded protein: CASEADSANYGYTF.